These T cell receptor beta chains were read from a single sample in a study of blood T cell repertoires in COVID-19. Data came from immunoSEQ multiplex PCR; TCRdb stores just in-frame clones and leaves some out. The table records 100,000 to 130,000 clones, 70% to 85% of them present only once. The sample comprised peripheral blood. The receptors originated from a woman between 35 and 50 years old with acute or convalescent COVID-19. Both conserved end residues are trimmed from each CDR3.

v_call	j_call	cdr3_aa
TRBV18	TRBJ1-3	ASSLKGNENTIY
TRBV9	TRBJ2-7	ASSVGDRGPYEQY
TRBV28	TRBJ1-1	ASSLSGVGEAF
TRBV3-1/TRBV3-2	TRBJ2-5	ASSHGLPQETQY
TRBV7-9	TRBJ2-3	ASNKKEADTQY
TRBV15	TRBJ1-6	ATSRDVGPLPLH
TRBV30	TRBJ2-1	AWSVWGLAGGNEQF
TRBV28	TRBJ2-1	ASRTGTVNEQF
TRBV19	TRBJ1-6	ASSTIGGRGSSPLH
TRBV6-2/TRBV6-3	TRBJ2-1	ASSYSLPRQF
TRBV5-1	TRBJ1-2	ASSLVQGPDGYT
TRBV28	TRBJ1-2	ASRGHPTNYGYT
TRBV6-5	TRBJ2-5	ASSRGGAGETQY
TRBV4-3	TRBJ2-7	ASSQGPGDYEQY
TRBV19	TRBJ2-5	ASQKRQETQY
TRBV4-1	TRBJ2-7	ASSQDRAGRAYEQY
TRBV10-3	TRBJ2-3	AISWTSETDTQY
TRBV29-1	TRBJ2-6	SVEDRRDGGANVLT
TRBV28	TRBJ1-4	AIRTGAEEKLF
TRBV28	TRBJ2-2	ASSLYTNTGELF
TRBV19	TRBJ1-2	ASSLTGNYGYT
TRBV19	TRBJ1-1	ASSIGSWTEAF
TRBV11-1	TRBJ2-1	ASSPPGLAQEQF
TRBV7-9	TRBJ2-2	ASSLGTANTGELF
TRBV19	TRBJ1-4	ASASQGAGEKLF
TRBV9	TRBJ2-2	ASSVQAGGQIGELF
TRBV7-2	TRBJ1-1	ASSPQGTDTEAF
TRBV2	TRBJ2-1	ASSGTRVRDREFNEQF
TRBV7-3	TRBJ2-5	ASSSTGVDETQY
TRBV6-2/TRBV6-3	TRBJ2-1	ASSYPGRNEQF
TRBV5-5	TRBJ2-5	ASSLETGPQETQY
TRBV28	TRBJ1-1	ASSSGQPQGWTEAF
TRBV3-1/TRBV3-2	TRBJ2-2	ASSQGASNTGELF
TRBV18	TRBJ2-2	ASSQLADQNTGELF
TRBV5-1	TRBJ1-2	ARSRAGGDYGYT
TRBV6-6	TRBJ2-7	ASSSDRGNEQY
TRBV6-5	TRBJ2-1	ASAIAGGPYEQF
TRBV5-1	TRBJ2-5	ASSLVTGSGGETQY
TRBV7-9	TRBJ2-7	ASSSSTSGDYEQY
TRBV7-9	TRBJ1-2	ASSSDSAYGYT
TRBV7-9	TRBJ2-2	ASSSDRQGVTGELF
TRBV28	TRBJ2-2	ASSLYQGNTGELF
TRBV6-6	TRBJ2-1	ASRAGGFNEQF
TRBV12-2	TRBJ2-7	ASRLAQGSYEQY
TRBV6-2/TRBV6-3	TRBJ2-7	ASSTAGLSYEQY
TRBV4-1	TRBJ1-4	ASSPQGATTNEKLF
TRBV19	TRBJ2-1	ASSIGQYNEQF
TRBV7-2	TRBJ2-3	ASSHASGRGTTDTQY
TRBV18	TRBJ2-3	ASSPSGGAGSDTQY